One and the same sample provided the 7 T cell receptor beta chains below, sequenced in a study of cytomegalovirus exposure and HLA in healthy donors. Generated by immunoSEQ multiplex PCR, the TCRdb table keeps only in-frame clones and is missing some. The sample includes approximately 70,000 clones, 85% to 95% seen only once; the top ten take 2.5% to 3.5%. The sequenced material came from PBMCs. These receptors were collected from a young woman in good health and CMV-seropositive.

This sequence joins TRBV4-1 and TRBJ1-5, with TRBD1 as a possible D gene (5 bases). This CDR3 spans 15 amino acids. V was cut by 1 base and J by 2 bases, with 9 bases left in between. Germline CDR1 is MGHRA and CDR2 is YSYEKL. CDR3 loop: CASSQVQGGNQPQHF. The CDR3 region has the DNA TGCGCCAGCAGCCAAGTCCAGGGTGGCAATCAGCCCCAGCATTTT.

J is TRBJ1-2 and V is TRBV9, with TRBD1 as a possible D gene (5 bases). Germline V gives CDR1 SGDLS, CDR2 YYNGEE. The CDR3 length is 11 residues. Trimming stripped 3 bases from V and 10 bases from J, with 10 bases between. The CDR3: CASSGGTAYTF. CDR3 coding DNA: TGTGCCAGCAGCGGGGGGACTGCCTACACCTTC.

The rearrangement links TRBV18 to TRBJ1-1, with TRBD1 matching 9 bases. This CDR3 has 15 residues. Germline lookup yields CDR1 KGHSH and CDR2 LQKENI. With 4 bases clipped from V and 0 bases from J, the junction kept 3 bases outside the gene matches. The CDR3 coding sequence is TGTGCCAGCTCACGGGGACAGGGATTGAACACTGAAGCTTTCTTT. Its protein product is CASSRGQGLNTEAFF. The complete variable domain, with remaining parts taken from reference TRBV18 and TRBJ1-1, reads NAGVMQNPRHLVRRRGQEARLRCSPMKGHSHVYWYRQLPEEGLKFMVYLQKENIIDESGMPKERFSAEFPKEGPSILRIQQVVRGDSAAYFCASSRGQGLNTEAFFGQGTRLTVV.

The genes are TRBV30 and TRBJ2-3, with 12 bases lining up with TRBD2. Trimming cost V 0 bases and J 3 bases; bases outside gene matches: 7. The CDR3 totals 17 residues. The germline CDR1 and CDR2 sequences are GTSNPN and SVGIG (reference sequence). The CDR3 sequence is CAWSVGLLAGGTDTQYF. Here the CDR3 DNA reads TGTGCCTGGAGTGTAGGGTTACTAGCGGGAGGTACAGATACGCAGTATTTT.

The genes are TRBV25-1 and TRBJ2-7, with D tentatively TRBD2 (6 bases). The length of the CDR3 is 16 residues. Trimming took 1 base from V and 3 from J, leaving 16 bases between them. The germline CDR1 and CDR2 sequences are MGHDK and SYGVNS. In DNA form, the CDR3 reads TGTGCCAGCAGTGAATGGGGGGAGAGGGCGAACTACGAGCAGTACTTC. This codes for CASSEWGERANYEQYF.

The V call is TRBV27, the J call TRBJ1-1; tentative D call: TRBD1 (5 bases). The CDR3 is 16 residues long. V was cut by 2 bases and J by 2 bases, with 15 bases left in between. Germline V gives CDR1 MNHEY, CDR2 SMNVEV (reference sequence). CDR3 protein: CASSLVAGSLNTEAFF. The DNA of the CDR3 is TGTGCCAGCAGTTTAGTGGCAGGGTCCCTAAACACTGAAGCTTTCTTT.

The rearrangement joins TRBV11-2 to TRBJ1-3; D remains unclear. CDR1 and CDR2 (germline): SGHAT, FQNNGV. The V end lost 1 base, the J end lost 4 bases, and 8 bases lay between the germline ends. This CDR3 is 14 amino acids long. CDR3 region: CASSLAVAGNTIYF. CDR3 DNA: TGTGCCAGCAGCTTAGCAGTTGCAGGAAACACCATATATTTT.